The sequence of this T cell receptor beta chain was determined in a study of T-cell memory formation after mild COVID-19. Study-wide results and caveats: CD4+ contracting clones were found mainly in CM and EM, and CD8+ ones in EMRA. The finding that pre-infection memory included some responding clones suggested that cross-reactive memory joined. From day 15 to 85, contracting clones were balanced between CD4 and CD8, whereas later expanders leaned toward CD4+.

Notes on this clonotype: Its antigen remains unknown.

TCRdb independently ran MiXCR on the 5' RACE reads; one entry per CDR3 protein. The table records approximately 190,000 distinct CDR3 sequences, roughly 18% of them present only once. This CDR3 contains 13 residues. Germline V gene sequence: CDR1 DFQATT, CDR2 SNEGSKA (reference sequence). Trimming stripped 7 bases from V and 2 bases from J, with 14 bases between. This TCR was sampled from an adult woman who had mild COVID-19 (a few samples of this study predate the infection). Cell type and time point are not known. The sample consisted of PBMCs or a T cell subset sorted from them (not recorded which). The chain carries TRBV20-1 and TRBJ2-5; D is unclear. The CDR3 DNA sequence: TGCAGTGGGCAGGACGGATCACAAGAGACCCAGTACTTC. Translation: CSGQDGSQETQYF.